A selection of T cell receptor beta chains follows, all from one sample in a study of T cells in Graves' hyperthyroidism and ophthalmopathy. From the multiplex PCR reads, TCRdb called clonotypes with MiXCR, one entry per CDR3 protein. The sample lists a few hundred thousand distinct CDR3 sequences, 14% to 15% occurring once. The sample consisted of blood. These receptors all stem from a woman aged 25-40 years with Graves' hyperthyroidism. Both conserved end residues are part of each CDR3. The D gene is left open where the match is weak. The size entry is marked missing in some rows and otherwise reads once, few, many or a size class.

J gene: TRBJ2-3
V gene: TRBV5-6
clone size: many
D gene: TRBD2
CDR3 DNA: TGTGCCAGCAGCTTGTTGAGCGGGAGGAGCACAGATACGCAGTATTTT
CDR3 protein: CASSLLSGRSTDTQYF

J gene: TRBJ2-3
V gene: TRBV2
clone size: many
D gene: NA
CDR3 DNA: TGTGCCAGCAGTGATGGGGGTTCGGCTACGCAGTATTTT
CDR3 protein: CASSDGGSATQYF

J gene: TRBJ1-5
V gene: TRBV2
clone size: many
D gene: NA
CDR3 DNA: TGTGCCAGCAGTGAAAGGGGGGGGAGTCAGCCCCAGCATTTT
CDR3 protein: CASSERGGSQPQHF

J gene: TRBJ2-1
V gene: TRBV5-1
clone size: NA
D gene: TRBD1
CDR3 DNA: TGCGCCAGCAGCTGGACAGGGGTCCCTGAGCAGTTCTTC
CDR3 protein: CASSWTGVPEQFF

J gene: TRBJ2-1
V gene: TRBV28
clone size: many
D gene: NA
CDR3 DNA: TGTGCCAGCAGTTCGACGGAGAGGAGCTCCTACAATGAGCAGTTCTTC
CDR3 protein: CASSSTERSSYNEQFF

J gene: TRBJ2-2
V gene: TRBV7-7
clone size: few
D gene: TRBD2
CDR3 DNA: TGTGCTAGCAGCCCCGTGGTAGCGGGAGACACCGGGGAGCTGTTTTTT
CDR3 protein: CASSPVVAGDTGELFF

J gene: TRBJ2-7
V gene: TRBV27
clone size: many
D gene: TRBD1
CDR3 DNA: TGTGCCAGCAGTTTAGCATCGTTGGGACAGGGTTCTGGATACGAGCAGTACTTC
CDR3 protein: CASSLASLGQGSGYEQYF

J gene: TRBJ2-3
V gene: TRBV10-2
clone size: few
D gene: NA
CDR3 DNA: TGCGCCAGCAAAGCCCCTAGCACAGATACGCAGTATTTT
CDR3 protein: CASKAPSTDTQYF

J gene: TRBJ2-5
V gene: TRBV14
clone size: few
D gene: TRBD1
CDR3 DNA: TGTGCCAGCAGCCCCACCCCCGAGGGGGCATGGGAGACCCAGTACTTC
CDR3 protein: CASSPTPEGAWETQYF

J gene: TRBJ2-2
V gene: TRBV29-1
clone size: many
D gene: TRBD2
CDR3 DNA: TGCAGCGTTATGCCCGGGACTAGCGGGAGTTGGAAAGCGAACACCGGGGAGCTGTTTTTT
CDR3 protein: CSVMPGTSGSWKANTGELFF

J gene: TRBJ2-3
V gene: TRBV6-1
clone size: few
D gene: NA
CDR3 DNA: TGTGCCAGCAGCCAGATCGGGGACAAGTACTTAGGGACAGATACGCAGTATTTT
CDR3 protein: CASSQIGDKYLGTDTQYF

J gene: TRBJ1-6
V gene: TRBV9
clone size: many
D gene: NA
CDR3 DNA: TGTGCCAGCAGCGTAGCTCTCGGCGATTCACCCCTCCACTTT
CDR3 protein: CASSVALGDSPLHF

J gene: TRBJ2-3
V gene: TRBV27
clone size: many
D gene: TRBD1
CDR3 DNA: TGTGCCAGCAGTCGGACAGGGGGAGACACAGATACGCAGTATTTT
CDR3 protein: CASSRTGGDTDTQYF

J gene: TRBJ2-7
V gene: TRBV12-3/TRBV12-4
clone size: NA
D gene: NA
CDR3 DNA: TGTGCCAGCAGCCCCCGGACACGTCCCTACGAGCAGTACTTC
CDR3 protein: CASSPRTRPYEQYF

J gene: TRBJ1-1
V gene: TRBV12-3/TRBV12-4
clone size: many
D gene: TRBD1
CDR3 DNA: TGTGCCAGCCGTTCAGGGGGACTTTACACTGAAGCTTTCTTT
CDR3 protein: CASRSGGLYTEAFF

J gene: TRBJ2-7
V gene: TRBV18
clone size: many
D gene: NA
CDR3 DNA: TGTGCCAGCTCACCACCCTGGCCTGGCAGGGCCTACGAGCAGTACTTC
CDR3 protein: CASSPPWPGRAYEQYF

J gene: TRBJ2-7
V gene: TRBV2
clone size: NA
D gene: NA
CDR3 DNA: TGTGCCAGCAGTGAGGGGGTCGTCTACGAGCAGTACTTC
CDR3 protein: CASSEGVVYEQYF

J gene: TRBJ1-1
V gene: TRBV30
clone size: many
D gene: NA
CDR3 DNA: TGTGCCTGGAGTTCTCGATGGACTGAAGCTTTCTTT
CDR3 protein: CAWSSRWTEAFF

J gene: TRBJ2-3
V gene: TRBV28
clone size: many
D gene: TRBD2
CDR3 DNA: TGTGCCAGCAGTTTCCCTCCTCTTTCGGGAGGGCCCACAGATACGCAGTATTTT
CDR3 protein: CASSFPPLSGGPTDTQYF

J gene: TRBJ2-3
V gene: TRBV18
clone size: many
D gene: TRBD2
CDR3 DNA: TGTGCCAGCTCACCAGAGACTAGCGGGAGTACGCAGTATTTT
CDR3 protein: CASSPETSGSTQYF

J gene: TRBJ2-3
V gene: TRBV3-1
clone size: NA
D gene: TRBD2
CDR3 DNA: TGTGCCAGCAGCCGAGCACAGGGGACTAGCGGCACAGATACGCAGTATTTT
CDR3 protein: CASSRAQGTSGTDTQYF

J gene: TRBJ2-5
V gene: TRBV30
clone size: many
D gene: NA
CDR3 DNA: TGTGCCTGGAGTGTACTATTGGAGACCCAGTACTTC
CDR3 protein: CAWSVLLETQYF

J gene: TRBJ2-1
V gene: TRBV20-1
clone size: few
D gene: NA
CDR3 DNA: TGCAGTGCTAGAGGCAAGGGTCATGAGCAGTTCTTC
CDR3 protein: CSARGKGHEQFF

J gene: TRBJ2-7
V gene: TRBV7-3
clone size: many
D gene: TRBD2
CDR3 DNA: TGTGCCAGCAGCTTCGATGGGACTAGCGGGATCTACGAGCAGTACTTC
CDR3 protein: CASSFDGTSGIYEQYF

J gene: TRBJ1-2
V gene: TRBV28
clone size: few
D gene: NA
CDR3 DNA: TGTGCCAGCAGCGAAGGGGCGGGGGGCTACACCTTC
CDR3 protein: CASSEGAGGYTF

J gene: TRBJ1-1
V gene: TRBV10-3
clone size: NA
D gene: NA
CDR3 DNA: TGTGCCATCAAGGGTGGGGAGAACACTGAAGCTTTCTTT
CDR3 protein: CAIKGGENTEAFF

J gene: TRBJ2-6
V gene: TRBV6-1
clone size: NA
D gene: TRBD1
CDR3 DNA: TGTGCCAGCACGGGACAGGACAGCTCTGGGGCCAACGTCCTGACTTTC
CDR3 protein: CASTGQDSSGANVLTF

J gene: TRBJ1-3
V gene: TRBV13
clone size: many
D gene: NA
CDR3 DNA: TGTGCCAGCAGCAAACTCGACAAGGGGTTTGGGGGAAACACCATATATTTT
CDR3 protein: CASSKLDKGFGGNTIYF